This T cell receptor (beta chain) was obtained from a study of T-cell memory formation after mild COVID-19. This clonotype was observed a handful of times. Trimming removed 2 bases at V and 3 bases at J, with 13 bases between. Germline assignment: CDR1 MDHEN and CDR2 SYDVKM. This CDR3 is 15 amino acids long. TCRdb redid the calling of the 5' RACE reads with MiXCR, one entry per CDR3 protein. The sample lists some 450,000 distinct CDR3 sequences, roughly 18% seen once, with about 22% in the top ten. This sequence joins TRBV28 and TRBJ1-2; D is possibly TRBD1 (6 bases). The sample was PBMCs or a T cell subset sorted from them (not recorded which). The TCR sequence derives from a young man who had mild COVID-19 (a few samples of this study predate the infection). Cell type and time point are not known. The CDR3 DNA sequence: TGTGCCAGCAGTTTACCTCAGGGGAGGGACTATGGCTACACCTTC. Translation gives CASSLPQGRDYGYTF.